This TCR beta chain stems from a study of shared clonotypes between healthy human individuals. Looking at the study overall: The study drew on a couple of women and a few men aged 18 to 49 as donors.

Naivety among CD8 cells was defined by CD45RO negativity and positive CCR7 selection, thereby excluding terminally differentiated effector memory CD45RA+ cells. The CDR3 loop spans 16 amino acids. From germline, CDR1 is SGHTA and CDR2 FQGNSA. Trimming pared 2 bases from V and 8 bases from J, leaving 21 bases between. Using immunoSEQ multiplex PCR, the repertoire was profiled, and TCRdb retains in-frame clones only, with some absent. The sample holds more than 2 million clones, about 95% seen once. Sample: naive CD8+ T cells sorted from blood. This chain connects TRBV7-2 to TRBJ1-2; D may be TRBD1 (6 bases). The receptor comes from a young man in good health. Written as DNA, the CDR3 is TGTGCCAGCAGCTTATCCCCAGACAGGTTCTTTGAAGGCTACACCTTC. Its translation is CASSLSPDRFFEGYTF.